This T cell receptor (beta chain) is drawn from a study of shared clonotypes between healthy human individuals. Overall study context: The people who gave samples were a couple of women and a few men aged 18 to 49.

The germline gives CDR1 MGHDK, CDR2 SYGVNS. With 4 bases clipped from V and 2 bases from J, the junction kept 2 bases outside the gene matches. The CDR3 runs to 14 residues. As for this clone: Its cognate antigen is unknown.

Profiled with immunoSEQ multiplex PCR; TCRdb holds only in-frame clones, not every one. The sample holds nearly 750,000 clones; around 77% are singletons and the top ten take under 2%. Whole-study results and caveats: The study generally estimated greater richness for naive than memory subsets.

The chain combines TRBV25-1 with TRBJ2-7; 10 bases are a match to TRBD1. The sample taken for sequencing was memory CD4+ T cells sorted from blood. Subset denoted: CD45RA-negative fraction. This clonotype was sampled from a woman between 25 and 40 years old in good health. The CDR3 bases are TGTGCCAGCAGTGGGGACAGGGGCACCTACGAGCAGTACTTC. Its protein is CASSGDRGTYEQYF.